This T cell receptor (beta chain) is from a study of blood T cells in healthy people across ages. The germline V gene has CDR1 MDHEN and CDR2 SYDVKM. With 10 bases removed from V and 0 bases from J, the gap between germline ends came to 17 bases. The CDR3 runs to 15 residues. Primers used in a second PCR of roughly 7 to 12 cycles were a sample-barcoded 5' primer and a J-beta primer mix. Using its own MiXCR run on the 5' RACE reads, TCRdb lists one record per CDR3 protein. The sample holds 800,000 to 1,300,000 distinct CDR3 sequences; under 30% are singletons and the top ten take 0.65% to 0.95%. These data were also reused for a study on T cells of mothers and their children.

The chain uses TRBV28 and TRBJ2-3; D might be TRBD1 (5 bases). The material sequenced was blood. The clonotype comes from a girl aged 2 to 10 in good health. CDR3 sequence reads: CAISRWGTSTDTQYF. DNA for the CDR3: TGTGCCATTTCCCGATGGGGCACTAGCACAGATACGCAGTATTTT.